These T cell receptor beta chains were read from a single sample in a study of T-cell reconstitution after alpha-beta-depleted transplantation in children. MiXCR was run by TCRdb on the PCR reads, yielding one entry per CDR3 protein. The sample has about half a million distinct CDR3 sequences, around 13% seen once. The specimen comprised PBMCs from the stem cell graft donor, sampled from the stem cell graft. The receptors were gathered from a human donor who donated a stem cell graft to a child with combined immunodeficiency. Each CDR3 is given without its conserved first and last residue.

12 TRBJ1-2 TRBV5-1 ASSLERTVYGYT
14 TRBJ2-7 TRBV12-3/TRBV12-4 ASSLTVWDSTYEQY
10 TRBJ1-1 TRBV7-9 ASSSSGLGAF
10 TRBJ2-5 TRBV6-2/TRBV6-3 ASRNFDREGS
13 TRBJ2-1 TRBV5-1 ASSRVAGGNNEQF
13 TRBJ2-3 TRBV4-3 ASSQGSGSSDTQY
13 TRBJ2-7 TRBV6-2/TRBV6-3 ASSSPERVYYEQY
16 TRBJ2-3 TRBV4-2 ASSPGGVASGGQDTQY
9 TRBJ2-3 TRBV6-1 ASSEEDTQY
14 TRBJ2-7 TRBV6-2/TRBV6-3 ASSYLLLVGRDEQY
12 TRBJ2-4 TRBV12-3/TRBV12-4 ASRDQGEWVIQY
9 TRBJ2-5 TRBV10-3 AISETGTQY
12 TRBJ2-2 TRBV5-1 ASSLIGDTGELF
13 TRBJ2-7 TRBV20-1 SARQGQGNTYEQY
13 TRBJ1-1 TRBV2 ASSERQQGYTEAF
13 TRBJ2-7 TRBV3-1 ASSQELAGGREQY
11 TRBJ2-5 TRBV25-1 ASSGFGTPTQY
12 TRBJ2-7 TRBV29-1 SVAGPGISYEQY
13 TRBJ2-5 TRBV3-1 ASGPRGAPGETQY
13 TRBJ1-2 TRBV5-6 ASSLLDPRIYGYT
12 TRBJ2-5 TRBV10-3 AISESGRQETQY
14 TRBJ2-3 TRBV7-6 ASSPLAGGRADTQY
13 TRBJ2-3 TRBV2 ASSEGGASTDTQY
13 TRBJ2-5 TRBV5-1 ASSLEGRLGETQY
11 TRBJ2-5 TRBV5-6 ASSLRPRETQY
12 TRBJ1-2 TRBV4-3 ASSPSGRSYGYT
16 TRBJ2-3 TRBV27 ASNMRPGLLTSTDTQY
14 TRBJ2-2 TRBV24-1 ATSASVQGRTGELF
13 TRBJ1-5 TRBV20-1 SAGGAGNSNQPQH
12 TRBJ2-7 TRBV11-2 ASSLGFSSYEQY
11 TRBJ2-1 TRBV24-1 ATSDPPYNEQF
11 TRBJ2-1 TRBV27 ASSPPARGEQF
11 TRBJ2-7 TRBV2 ASSDDSSYEQY
12 TRBJ1-5 TRBV7-2 ASSLVDSNQPQH
12 TRBJ1-3 TRBV12-3/TRBV12-4 ASSQGTAGNTIY
12 TRBJ1-2 TRBV9 ASSVASENYGYT
15 TRBJ1-3 TRBV7-2 ASSYNTGVISGNTIY
14 TRBJ2-1 TRBV12-3/TRBV12-4 ASSWGIGTSYNEQF
14 TRBJ2-7 TRBV20-1 SARSTGGPGPYEQY
15 TRBJ2-1 TRBV11-2 ASSRGLAASSYNEQF
13 TRBJ1-5 TRBV4-3 ASSDGKRVNQPQH
12 TRBJ2-5 TRBV10-3 ASQQGALGETQY
11 TRBJ2-7 TRBV5-1 ASRRDVGYEQY
11 TRBJ2-7 TRBV13 ASSSAGSGEQY
13 TRBJ2-5 TRBV18 ASSPETGRQETQY
14 TRBJ2-1 TRBV10-3 AISEYRGRTYNEQF
13 TRBJ1-5 TRBV6-5 ASSYFTGSNQPQH
14 TRBJ2-3 TRBV29-1 SASGGRSPSTDTQY